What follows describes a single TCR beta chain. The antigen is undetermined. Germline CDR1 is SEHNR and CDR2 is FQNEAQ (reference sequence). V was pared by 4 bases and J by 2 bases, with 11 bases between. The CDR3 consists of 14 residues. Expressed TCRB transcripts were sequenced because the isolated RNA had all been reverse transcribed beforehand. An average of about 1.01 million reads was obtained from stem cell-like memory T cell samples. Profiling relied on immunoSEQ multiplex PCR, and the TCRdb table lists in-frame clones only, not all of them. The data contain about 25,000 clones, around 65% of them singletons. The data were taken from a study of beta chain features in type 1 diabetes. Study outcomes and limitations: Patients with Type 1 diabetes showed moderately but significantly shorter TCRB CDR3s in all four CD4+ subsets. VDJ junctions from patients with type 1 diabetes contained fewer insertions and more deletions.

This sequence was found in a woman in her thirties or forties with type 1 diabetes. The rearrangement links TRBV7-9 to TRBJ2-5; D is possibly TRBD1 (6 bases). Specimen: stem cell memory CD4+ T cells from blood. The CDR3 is CASSSGQPQETQYF. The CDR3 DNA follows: TGTGCCAGCAGCTCAGGACAGCCTCAAGAGACCCAGTACTTC.